Below, 27 T cell receptor beta chains from the same sample are listed, as sequenced in a study of cytomegalovirus exposure and HLA in healthy donors. It was with 60 Vbeta and 13 Jbeta primers that the PCR ran. Assay used: immunoSEQ multiplex PCR; TCRdb lists only in-frame clones, some missing. The repertoire includes 120,000 or so clones, approximately 80% of them detected once, and 0.95% to 1.1% sits in the top ten. Sequencing was done on a sample of PBMCs. These receptors all come from a human donor in good health.

The chain employs TRBV5-1 and TRBJ1-1; no reliable D call. V lost 1 base and J lost 5, with 15 bases in between. In germline, CDR1 is SGHRS, CDR2 YFSETQ. There are 15 residues in the CDR3. The CDR3 coding sequence is TGCGCCAGCAGCTTGAGTCCCCTCGGTGAGACTGAAGCTTTCTTT. Translation gives CASSLSPLGETEAFF.

The sample holds a few counts of this clone. The rearrangement links TRBV6-1 to TRBJ1-5; a weak D match, TRBD1 (6 bases). The CDR3 extends over 14 amino acids. V lost 5 bases and J lost 2, with 10 bases in between. Germline values: CDR1 MNHNS, CDR2 SASEGT. CDR3 in amino acids: CASSLQGGNQPQHF. CDR3 DNA sequence: TGTGCCAGCAGTCTACAGGGCGGCAATCAGCCCCAGCATTTT.

The V call is TRBV15, the J call TRBJ2-2; no clear D gene. Trimming cost V 0 bases and J 7 bases, with 6 bases left between them. Germline CDR1 LNHNV, CDR2 YYDKDF (reference sequence). The CDR3 runs 13 residues. CDR3 in amino acids: CATSRDEDGELFF. CDR3 sequence (DNA): TGTGCCACCAGCAGAGATGAGGACGGGGAGCTGTTTTTT.

The V gene is TRBV27, the J gene TRBJ1-4; D unresolved. Trimming took off 3 bases at V and 6 bases at J, with 8 bases between the two ends. The CDR3 has 13 residues. Germline V lookup: CDR1 MNHEY, CDR2 SMNVEV (reference sequence). CDR3 loop: CASSFLGDEKLFF. The CDR3 nucleotides are TGTGCCAGCAGTTTTCTCGGGGATGAAAAACTGTTTTTT.

The chain couples TRBV6-5 to TRBJ2-1; the match to TRBD2 covers 8 bases. The CDR3 covers 14 residues. The trim removed 8 bases at V and 1 base at J, leaving 4 bases unmatched. Germline V gives CDR1 MNHEY, CDR2 SVGAGI. The CDR3 coding sequence is TGTGCCAGCCGTAGCGGGGCATCCTACAATGAGCAGTTCTTC. Protein: CASRSGASYNEQFF.

The CDR3 spells CASSSTGVSEQYF. The CDR3 DNA reads TGCGCCAGCAGCTCTACAGGGGTCAGCGAGCAGTACTTC. The chain couples TRBV5-1 to TRBJ2-7; 7 nucleotides match TRBD1. There are 13 residues in the CDR3. The V gene end was trimmed by 3 bases and the J gene end by 6 bases; junction bases not matched to a gene: 6. The V gene's germline CDR1 is SGHRS and CDR2 YFSETQ.

The rearrangement joins TRBV9 to TRBJ2-1; TRBD1 agrees at 7 bases. Unmatched junction bases numbered 2, after V lost 0 bases and J lost 5 bases. The CDR3 length is 14 residues. Germline values: CDR1 SGDLS, CDR2 YYNGEE. CDR3 coding DNA: TGTGCCAGCAGCGTAGGTGGGACAGACAATGAGCAGTTCTTC. It encodes CASSVGGTDNEQFF.

The chain carries TRBV11-3 and TRBJ2-7; 9 bases match TRBD1. The CDR3 has 15 amino acids. Germline V gene lookup returns CDR1 SGHNT and CDR2 YENEEA. V dropped 6 bases and J dropped 1; count of bases not matched to a gene: 7. The CDR3 nucleotides are TGTGCCAGCAGTCAGGGGGGACAGGGTTCCTACGAGCAGTACTTC. Protein sequence: CASSQGGQGSYEQYF.

The chain is built from TRBV19 and TRBJ1-5, with D hard to call. The V end lost 3 bases, the J end lost 11 bases, and 14 bases lay between the germline ends. Germline V gene data show CDR1 as LNHDA and CDR2 as SQIVND (reference sequence). The CDR3 is made up of 13 amino acids. CDR3: CASSMAYSETQHF. DNA for the CDR3: TGTGCCAGTAGTATGGCATATTCGGAGACCCAGCATTTT.

This chain joins TRBV19 and TRBJ2-5; 8 positions agree with TRBD1. There are 15 residues in the CDR3. Germline V gene sequence: CDR1 LNHDA, CDR2 SQIVND (reference sequence). With 1 base clipped from V and 5 bases from J, the junction kept 6 bases outside the gene matches. DNA of the CDR3: TGTGCCAGTAGTATAGGACAGGGGATGAGGGAGACCCAGTACTTC. Translating gives CASSIGQGMRETQYF. Full variable domain (missing parts from reference TRBV19 and TRBJ2-5): DGGITQSPKYLFRKEGQNVTLSCEQNLNHDAMYWYRQDPGQGLRLIYYSQIVNDFQKGDIAEGYSVSREKKESFPLTVTSAQKNPTAFYLCASSIGQGMRETQYFGPGTRLLVL.

The chain uses TRBV10-3 and TRBJ2-5, with TRBD2 identical over 9 bases. The CDR3 has 15 amino acids. Germline V lookup: CDR1 ENHRY, CDR2 SYGVKD. Trimming removed 5 bases from V and 1 base from J; junction bases left unmatched: 5. CDR3 sequence reads: CAISLAGVPQETQYF. CDR3 nucleotides: TGTGCCATCAGTTTAGCGGGGGTTCCCCAAGAGACCCAGTACTTC.

The chain recombines TRBV5-1 with TRBJ2-7, with 9 bases aligning to TRBD1. Germline loops: CDR1 SGHRS, CDR2 YFSETQ. The CDR3 has 13 residues. Trimming at V came to 1 base and at J to 6 bases, leaving 2 bases not matched to a gene. The chain's CDR3 is CASSLTGGLEQYF. CDR3 coding DNA: TGCGCCAGCAGCTTGACAGGGGGCCTCGAGCAGTACTTC.

The sample holds a few counts of this clone. The V gene is TRBV10-3, the J gene TRBJ1-1, with D possibly matching TRBD1 (5 bases). CDR3 size: 15 residues. The germline V gene has CDR1 ENHRY and CDR2 SYGVKD. The V end was cut by 7 bases, the J end by 3 bases, with 18 bases between. CDR3 sequence (DNA): TGTGCCATCAACGGCGGGGGTCGGATGGACACTGAAGCTTTCTTT. Amino acid sequence: CAINGGGRMDTEAFF.

This chain connects TRBV15 to TRBJ2-5, with D perhaps matching TRBD1 (6 bases). Germline V gene lookup returns CDR1 LNHNV and CDR2 YYDKDF (reference sequence). The CDR3 spans 16 residues. Between the trimmed V and J ends, which lost 2 bases and 5 bases, there was a span of 18 bases. CDR3 sequence reads: CATSRQSPLRGETQYF. CDR3 sequence (DNA): TGTGCCACCAGCAGACAATCGCCACTTAGGGGGGAGACCCAGTACTTC.

In nucleotides, the CDR3 is TGTGCCAGCAGCCCCGGAGCTTATAGCAATCAGCCCCAGCATTTT. Its translation: CASSPGAYSNQPQHF. The chain has TRBV28 and TRBJ1-5; D is ambiguous. The CDR3 length is 15 residues. Per germline, CDR1 MDHEN and CDR2 SYDVKM. Trimming removed 6 bases from V and 0 bases from J, with 12 bases in between.

This clone was seen a handful of times. The genes are TRBV5-1 and TRBJ2-3; D might be TRBD2 (6 bases). The V end was cut by 3 bases, the J end by 2 bases, with 7 bases between. Germline V gives CDR1 SGHRS, CDR2 YFSETQ. The CDR3 is made up of 13 amino acids. The CDR3 loop is CASSSGATDTQYF. The CDR3 nucleotides read TGCGCCAGCAGCTCGGGAGCCACAGATACGCAGTATTTT. Full variable domain (rest looked up from reference TRBV5-1 and TRBJ2-3): KAGVTQTPRYLIKTRGQQVTLSCSPISGHRSVSWYQQTPGQGLQFLFEYFSETQRNKGNFPGRFSGRQFSNSRSEMNVSTLELGDSALYLCASSSGATDTQYFGPGTRLTVL.

The chain is built from TRBV5-1 and TRBJ1-2; D is ambiguous. This CDR3 is 12 amino acids long. Trimming removed 9 bases from V and 0 bases from J, with 9 bases in between. Per the germline V gene, CDR1 is SGHRS and CDR2 is YFSETQ. The CDR3 spells CATSPANYGYTF. The CDR3 DNA is TGCGCCACAAGTCCAGCTAACTATGGCTACACCTTC. Full variable domain (outside the CDR3, taken from reference TRBV5-1 and TRBJ1-2): KAGVTQTPRYLIKTRGQQVTLSCSPISGHRSVSWYQQTPGQGLQFLFEYFSETQRNKGNFPGRFSGRQFSNSRSEMNVSTLELGDSALYLCATSPANYGYTFGSGTRLTVV.

The J gene is TRBJ2-7, the V gene TRBV11-2; 9 bases align to TRBD2. The J segment lost 0 bases and the V segment lost 0 bases, leaving 6 bases of the junction unmatched. Germline V CDR1 and CDR2: SGHAT, FQNNGV. This CDR3 has 17 residues. The CDR3 sequence: CASSLDWSGGSSYEQYF. The CDR3, as DNA: TGTGCCAGCAGCTTAGATTGGAGCGGGGGGAGCTCCTACGAGCAGTACTTC.

The gene calls are TRBV6-6 and TRBJ2-5; D is ambiguous. Looked up from germline, CDR1 is MNHNY and CDR2 is SVGAGI (reference sequence). The CDR3 has 14 amino acids. V was cut by 3 bases and J by 1 base, with 9 bases left in between. CDR3 coding DNA: TGTGCCAGCAGTTATGGGCCGCTCCAAGAGACCCAGTACTTC. Its protein is CASSYGPLQETQYF.

The chain recombines TRBV19 with TRBJ2-7; D is uncertain. The CDR3 loop spans 13 amino acids. Germline V gene data show CDR1 as LNHDA and CDR2 as SQIVND (reference sequence). Trimming pared 6 bases from V and 0 bases from J, leaving 9 bases between. CDR3 DNA sequence: TGTGCCAGTAGGAAACAAAGCTCCTACGAGCAGTACTTC. It specifies CASRKQSSYEQYF.

The genes are TRBV10-3 and TRBJ2-7; 10 bases are a match to TRBD1. Germline CDR1 and CDR2: ENHRY and SYGVKD. The J segment lost 3 bases and the V segment lost 2 bases, leaving 4 bases of the junction unmatched. The CDR3 runs to 15 residues. This chain's CDR3 is CAISEEGQGSYEQYF. In DNA, the CDR3 is TGTGCCATCAGTGAGGAGGGACAGGGGAGCTACGAGCAGTACTTC.

This chain joins TRBV29-1 and TRBJ2-2; no definite D call. This CDR3 spans 13 amino acids. V was clipped by 6 bases and J by 6 bases, with 14 bases between them. The germline V gene has CDR1 SQVTM and CDR2 ANQGSEA. CDR3: CSVPLVDAGELFF. The CDR3 DNA is TGCAGCGTGCCTCTAGTAGACGCCGGGGAGCTGTTTTTT.

This chain uses TRBV28 with TRBJ1-4; D gene uncertain. Germline values: CDR1 MDHEN, CDR2 SYDVKM. With 3 bases removed from V and 7 bases from J, the gap between germline ends came to 3 bases. The CDR3 has 11 residues. The CDR3 DNA is TGTGCCAGCAGTTTCGGTGAAAAACTGTTTTTT. Amino acid sequence: CASSFGEKLFF.

This clone was observed a handful of times. The V and J genes are TRBV6-1 and TRBJ2-2; a weak D match, TRBD2 (5 bases). Germline assignment: CDR1 MNHNS and CDR2 SASEGT. V was shortened by 4 bases and J by 5 bases, with 23 bases between the two germline ends. The CDR3 covers 18 residues. CDR3 in DNA: TGTGCCAGCAGTGTTCTGGAGGAGATGGAGTTAGTTACCGGGGAGCTGTTTTTT. This codes for CASSVLEEMELVTGELFF.

V is TRBV18 and J is TRBJ1-5; 8 bases are shared with TRBD1. The germline V gene encodes CDR1 KGHSH and CDR2 LQKENI. The CDR3 contains 17 residues. The V and J ends lost 3 bases and 3 bases, in that order; junction bases with no gene match: 10. The DNA for the CDR3 is TGTGCCAGCTCACCGGTCCCGACAGGGGTGGACAATCAGCCCCAGCATTTT. This sequence encodes CASSPVPTGVDNQPQHF.

V usage is TRBV5-1 and J usage is TRBJ1-4; possibly TRBD1 for D (6 bases). The germline V gene encodes CDR1 SGHRS and CDR2 YFSETQ. The V gene lost 0 bases and the J gene lost 5 bases, with 14 bases spanning the gap. This CDR3 is 16 amino acids long. CDR3 protein: CASSLGGQHLNEKLFF. The DNA for the CDR3 is TGCGCCAGCAGCTTGGGAGGACAGCATTTAAATGAAAAACTGTTTTTT.

V and J are TRBV6-1 and TRBJ1-5; TRBD1 is a possible D gene (5 bases). The CDR3 is made up of 13 amino acids. Germline V gene lookup returns CDR1 MNHNS and CDR2 SASEGT. With 6 bases removed from V and 11 bases from J, the gap between germline ends came to 17 bases. DNA for the CDR3: TGTGCCAGCAGACCCAGGGAAGAATCAGCCCAGCATTTT. This sequence encodes CASRPREESAQHF.